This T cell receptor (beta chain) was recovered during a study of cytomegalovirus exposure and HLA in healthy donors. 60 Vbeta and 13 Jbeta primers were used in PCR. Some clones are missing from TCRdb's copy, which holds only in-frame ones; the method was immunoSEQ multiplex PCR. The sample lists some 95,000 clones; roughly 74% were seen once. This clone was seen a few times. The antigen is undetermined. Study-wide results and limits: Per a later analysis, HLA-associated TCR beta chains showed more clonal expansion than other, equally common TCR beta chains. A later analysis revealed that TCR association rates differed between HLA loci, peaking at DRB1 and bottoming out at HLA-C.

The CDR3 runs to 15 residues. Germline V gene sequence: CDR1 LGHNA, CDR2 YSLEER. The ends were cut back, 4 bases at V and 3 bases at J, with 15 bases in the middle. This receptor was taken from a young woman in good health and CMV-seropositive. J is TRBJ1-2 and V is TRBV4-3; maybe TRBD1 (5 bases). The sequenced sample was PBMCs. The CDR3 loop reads CASSLGHGVDYGYTF. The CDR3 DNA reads TGCGCCAGCAGCCTGGGGCATGGGGTAGACTATGGCTACACCTTC.